This record concerns one TCR beta chain sequence. The antigen this receptor binds is unknown. No base quality information exists; no much larger clone differs at one position. These data originate in a study of CD8 T cells in ankylosing spondylitis (dated by TCRdb to about 2017). Study-wide context: To find TCR variants linked to disease, the study profiled T cell receptor beta repertoires in ankylosing spondylitis patients and healthy donors. Peripheral blood samples were taken, and synovial fluid was additionally collected from ankylosing spondylitis patients. In total, the full study cohort was made up of 85 to 140 healthy donors and about two dozen ankylosing spondylitis patients. Overall study results and their limits: A TCR beta motif made up of several highly homologous amino acid variants appeared to be characteristic of blood from ankylosing spondylitis patients. The disease-linked clones had a CD8+ phenotype and were found at relatively low frequencies in peripheral blood. The disease-linked clones were reported as significantly enriched in matched synovial fluid samples from ankylosing spondylitis patients. Some TCR beta motif variants had previously been reported in synovial fluid and blood of reactive arthritis patients, which suggested common disease-initiation mechanisms.

The germline ends are 10 bases apart after V is trimmed by 0 bases and J by 3 bases. The CDR3, from cysteine to phenylalanine, totals 14 residues. Kept here is only the CDR3 DNA, which spans 42 bases and is read in frame from base 1. CDR1 DFQATT and CDR2 SNEGSKA are derived from the germline V gene (reference sequence). The instrument given in TCRdb is Illumina HiSeq 2500. TCR beta libraries were prepared by quantitative 5'-RACE with molecular barcodes. On the authors' methods: A new computational method based on a probabilistic model of VDJ rearrangement was used to identify disease-linked TCR variants. The raw public reads went through TCRdb reprocessing: fastp at Q25, MiXCR clone calling, in-frame beta chains kept. Rows matching on CDR3 protein sequence are summarized as one entry with the most common DNA and genes. TCRdb, not the original authors, processed these V and J calls. Recorded for this sample are fewer than 650,000 distinct CDR3 sequences; approximately 12% of them occurred a single time. 6.8% of the sample belongs to the ten largest clones.

Sequencing was carried out using blood, either unsorted or a sorted T cell fraction (not recorded which). This clonotype was obtained from a male donor with ankylosing spondylitis. The chain was built from TRBV20-1 and TRBJ2-3; no D gene is confidently identified. The DNA sequence follows: TGCAGTGCTAGAGAGGCGCTAGGGACAGATACGCAGTATTTT. This gives the protein CSAREALGTDTQYF.